The rows below give T cell receptor beta chains drawn from one sample of a study of cytomegalovirus exposure and HLA in healthy donors. The assay was immunoSEQ multiplex PCR, and TCRdb's table has in-frame clones only and misses some. The sample includes 150,000 or so clones, around three quarters of them seen just once. Input material: PBMCs. These receptors were taken from a male donor in good health and CMV-seronegative. The CDR3 runs from the conserved cysteine through the conserved F or W. Fields, in order: V gene, J gene, CDR3 protein.

TRBV19	TRBJ2-7	CASSMRRQAYEQYF
TRBV6-1	TRBJ2-2	CASRLGQVVAGELFF
TRBV4-3	TRBJ2-6	CASSQDGGTGANVLTF
TRBV18	TRBJ1-5	CASSPFRGRDGNQPQHF
TRBV7-3	TRBJ2-7	CASSFLPRQTIYEQYF
TRBV6-5	TRBJ1-5	CASSYPAGDQPQHF
TRBV30	TRBJ1-1	CAWSVQGRLNTEAFF
TRBV6-4	TRBJ2-6	CASSDVGGGANVLTF
TRBV28	TRBJ1-4	CASSTHQGREKLFF
TRBV14	TRBJ1-1	CASSQLRGNTEAFF
TRBV5-1	TRBJ2-1	CASSTGGPYNEQFF
TRBV18	TRBJ1-5	CASSPPGQSGNQPQHF
TRBV5-8	TRBJ2-3	CASSLGISSGRLTDTQYF
TRBV30	TRBJ2-7	CAWSVDYYEQYF
TRBV18	TRBJ2-7	CASSITGTGTSSSYEQYF
TRBV28	TRBJ2-7	CASSLSTGGMYEQYF
TRBV21-1	TRBJ1-4	CASRFKAGTGNEKLFF
TRBV5-6	TRBJ1-2	CASSFYGDYGYTF
TRBV5-1	TRBJ1-2	CASSFTPGDYGYTF
TRBV9	TRBJ1-2	CASSVEGAGAVGYTF
TRBV2	TRBJ1-6	CASILRDRMSPLHF
TRBV6-6	TRBJ1-1	CASSYRSMNTEAFF
TRBV5-6	TRBJ2-7	CASSLTYEQYF
TRBV7-3	TRBJ2-2	CASSPQPRRGTGELFF
TRBV28	TRBJ1-1	CASSGQGLYGTEAFF
TRBV5-5	TRBJ2-1	CASSPGGGTYNEQFF
TRBV7-9	TRBJ2-7	CASSLGTGLYEQYF
TRBV28	TRBJ2-3	CASSETRPTDTQYF
TRBV19	TRBJ1-4	CASSQGNSNEKLFF
TRBV12-5	TRBJ1-5	CASIGAPSHQPQHF
TRBV18	TRBJ2-2	CASSPPVPDRGRVGELFF
TRBV7-9	TRBJ1-5	CASSLVQGPSNQPQHF
TRBV21-1	TRBJ2-3	CASSKVSQRETSTDTQYF
TRBV25-1	TRBJ1-5	CASSLTSGEPQHF
TRBV28	-	CASSLGGDRGYEQYF
TRBV28	TRBJ1-5	CASSSERTGSNQPQHF
TRBV7-2	TRBJ2-2	CASSVGLARGELFF
TRBV4-1	TRBJ1-2	CASSQQHGTGAAYGYTF
TRBV9	TRBJ2-7	CASSPGGGPPYEQYF
TRBV19	TRBJ1-5	CASSMGGQPQHF
TRBV4-1	TRBJ1-5	CASSQDELLRVGGSQPQHF
TRBV19	TRBJ1-1	CASTLTLRGHMNTEAFF
TRBV30	TRBJ2-4	CAWSAGGDIQYF
TRBV7-2	TRBJ1-5	CASSGRDRGPQHF
TRBV19	TRBJ1-1	CASSIGGNTEAFF
TRBV5-4	TRBJ1-3	CASSLAPGAGNTIYF
TRBV6-4	TRBJ2-4	CASSLTGGDGKNIQYF
TRBV25-1	TRBJ2-3	CASSEPGTTSGTQYF
TRBV5-1	TRBJ2-6	CASSQTALSSGANVLTF
TRBV4-1	-	CASSQESNEQYF
TRBV13	TRBJ2-1	CASSLHPGPSSYNEQFF
TRBV6-6	TRBJ2-1	CASSYGAGGPNEQFF
TRBV6-6	TRBJ1-5	CASRPGQYNQPQHF
TRBV7-9	TRBJ1-6	CASSLGAETSPLHF
TRBV6-6	TRBJ1-3	CASSYTGVSGNTIYF
TRBV5-6	TRBJ2-3	CASSHRETQYF
TRBV19	TRBJ1-5	CASSIVGASNQPQHF